Below, 26 T cell receptor beta chains from the same sample are listed, as sequenced in a study of T cells in Graves' hyperthyroidism and ophthalmopathy. Amplified TCR beta CDR3 regions came from RNA transcripts. TCR CDR3 underwent first-round RT-PCR with the HTBI primer set. TCRdb independently ran MiXCR on the multiplex PCR reads; one entry per CDR3 protein. This table holds 350,000 or so distinct CDR3 sequences, about 17% found once. The sample comprised blood. These receptors all come from a woman in her 30s with Graves' hyperthyroidism that later progressed to Graves' ophthalmopathy.

The rearrangement links TRBV27 to TRBJ1-1; D unresolved. V was trimmed by 2 bases and J by 1 base, leaving 11 bases between them. CDR1 is MNHEY, CDR2 SMNVEV, per germline (reference sequence). The length of the CDR3 is 15 residues. This chain's CDR3 is CASSLMALTNTEAFF. CDR3 coding DNA: TGTGCCAGCAGTTTAATGGCATTAACGAACACTGAAGCTTTCTTT.

This clonotype was observed a few times. The CDR3 loop reads CASSPTFGTGGYEQYF. The CDR3 nucleotides are TGTGCCAGCAGTCCCACTTTCGGGACAGGGGGGTACGAGCAGTACTTC. The chain links TRBV27 to TRBJ2-7, with TRBD1 matching 11 bases. This CDR3 spans 16 amino acids. The junction had 10 bases not matched to a gene; V was cut back by 5 bases and J by 4 bases. From germline, CDR1 is MNHEY and CDR2 SMNVEV (reference sequence).

In this sample, this clonotype turned up many times. The chain carries TRBV10-3 and TRBJ2-7; 9 nucleotides line up with TRBD1. Unmatched junction bases numbered 5, after V lost 8 bases and J lost 3 bases. The CDR3 has 13 residues. The germline V gene has CDR1 ENHRY and CDR2 SYGVKD. CDR3 coding DNA: TGTGCCATCTCGTTGGGACAGGGCTACGAGCAGTACTTC. It translates to CAISLGQGYEQYF.

Note on this clonotype: One junction end does not reproduce the germline sequence, and a read error may be involved. The CDR3 region is CASGVGGSRDERFF. CDR3 DNA sequence: TGTGCCAGCGGCGTAGGCGGGAGTCGTGATGAGCGGTTCTTC. The chain has TRBV9 and TRBJ2-1; 7 nucleotides line up with TRBD2. In germline, CDR1 is SGDLS, CDR2 YYNGEE. The CDR3 loop spans 14 amino acids. The full variable domain, with the rest looked up from reference TRBV9 and TRBJ2-1, is DSGVTQTPKHLITATGQRVTLRCSPRSGDLSVYWYQQSLDQGLQFLIQYYNGEERAKGNILERFSAQQFPDLHSELNLSSLELGDSALYFCASGVGGSRDERFFGPGTRLTVL.

Remarks on this clonotype: Just one base apart from a much larger clone, this may be a read error. This chain links TRBV6-2 or TRBV6-3 with TRBJ1-2; no firm D call. Trimming cost V 6 bases and J 4 bases, with 15 bases left between them. CDR1 and CDR2 from the germline V gene are MNHEY and SVGEGT. There are 14 residues in the CDR3. CDR3 nucleotides: TGTGCCAGCAGAGATCCCGCGCAAATCTATGGCTACACCTTC. Its protein is CASRDPAQIYGYTF.

V and J are TRBV2 and TRBJ2-3, with D possibly being TRBD2 (5 bases). V was pared by 6 bases and J by 10 bases, with 17 bases between. The CDR3 is 13 residues long. Germline CDR1 reads SNHLY; CDR2 reads FYNNEI. CDR3 in DNA: TGTGCCAGCAGGCAAAGTTTGTCTAGCTCGCAGTATTTT. Translated, it gives CASRQSLSSSQYF.

The chain uses TRBV12-3 or TRBV12-4 and TRBJ2-3; D perhaps matches TRBD2 (6 bases). Trimming took off 1 base at V and 1 base at J, with 12 bases between the two ends. The CDR3 extends over 16 amino acids. CDR3 amino acids: CASSLGTPGGTDTQYF. In DNA, the CDR3 is TGTGCCAGCAGTTTAGGTACACCGGGGGGCACAGATACGCAGTATTTT.

This clonotype was seen ten or more times. The V gene is TRBV2, the J gene TRBJ2-7; no reliable D call. The length of the CDR3 is 14 residues. CDR1 and CDR2 (germline): SNHLY, FYNNEI. Trimming took off 6 bases at V and 1 base at J, with 13 bases between the two ends. CDR3 sequence: CASRDLVVSYEQYF. For the CDR3, the DNA is TGTGCCAGCAGAGATCTAGTCGTATCCTACGAGCAGTACTTC.

Concerning this clonotype itself: Possible read error: a much larger clone is one base away. The chain joins TRBV28 to TRBJ2-1, with D possibly TRBD2 on 5 matching bases. The J call may be faulty, since TRBJ2-7 better matches the DNA end. Germline lookup yields CDR1 MDHEN and CDR2 SYDVKM. The CDR3 has 15 amino acids. The CDR3 DNA follows: TGTGCCAGCAGTTCCCCGTCTAGCTCCTACAATGAGCAGTACTTC. Translated: CASSSPSSSYNEQYF.

Regarding this clonotype: This may come from a read error, since a much larger clone is one base off. Given the absence of the conserved phenylalanine or tryptophan at the CDR3 end, a read error is likely. V is TRBV3-1 and J is TRBJ1-5; 8 bases match TRBD1. The CDR3 length is 15 residues. From germline, CDR1 is LGHDT and CDR2 YNNKEL (reference sequence). V shed 1 base and J 9 bases; nucleotides not matched to a gene: 8. The CDR3 here is CASSQGGQGLGPQHL. In DNA, the CDR3 is TGTGCCAGCAGCCAAGGTGGACAGGGCCTCGGGCCCCAGCATCTT.

In this sample, this clonotype turned up a few times. This chain uses TRBV19 with TRBJ1-5, with D possibly TRBD1 on 6 matching bases. The CDR3 has 15 residues. V lost 2 bases and J lost 6, with 14 bases in between. CDR1 is LNHDA and CDR2 is SQIVND in the germline V gene (reference sequence). CDR3 sequence: CASSITRGLIQPQHF. The CDR3 DNA reads TGTGCCAGTAGTATAACCCGGGGGCTGATTCAGCCCCAGCATTTT.

In this sample, this clonotype turned up many times. Written as DNA, the CDR3 is TGTGCTAGTGGTCCCACTAAGGCGGGAAGCTCCTACAATGAGCAGTTCTTC. As protein: CASGPTKAGSSYNEQFF. This rearrangement joins TRBV12-5 to TRBJ2-1, with a possible D match to TRBD2 (6 bases). Germline lookup yields CDR1 LGHNT and CDR2 FRNRAP. This CDR3 has 17 residues. V was clipped by 5 bases and J by 0 bases, with 17 bases between them.

CDR3 amino acids: CASSLIIVGLGNTIYF. The CDR3 DNA reads TGTGCCAGCAGCTTAATTATCGTCGGCCTTGGAAACACCATATATTTT. The J gene is TRBJ1-3, the V gene TRBV7-9; D call uncertain. V was trimmed by 2 bases and J by 3 bases, leaving 14 bases between them. This CDR3 comprises 16 residues. Germline CDR1 SEHNR, CDR2 FQNEAQ (reference sequence).

This clonotype was recorded many times. This chain joins TRBV6-1 and TRBJ1-2; 9 nucleotides agree with TRBD1. This CDR3 has 16 residues. Germline V CDR1 and CDR2: MNHNS, SASEGT. V was clipped by 5 bases and J by 9 bases; unmatched bases: 16. The CDR3 sequence: CASSSGPGQGVPRYTF. CDR3 nucleotide sequence: TGTGCCAGCAGTTCCGGACCGGGACAGGGTGTACCCCGCTACACCTTC.

This clonotype was seen ten or more times. V gene TRBV5-1 combines with J gene TRBJ1-2; TRBD1 matches 9 bases. Germline-derived CDR1 and CDR2 are SGHRS and YFSETQ. J was trimmed by 2 bases and V by 2 bases; bases with no gene match: 4. The CDR3 consists of 15 residues. The CDR3 loop is CASSFYGTGNYGYTF. CDR3 in DNA: TGCGCCAGCAGCTTTTACGGGACAGGGAACTATGGCTACACCTTC.

This clonotype has only a few counts. The chain has TRBV24-1 and TRBJ1-2, with 8 nucleotides matching TRBD1. The germline V gene has CDR1 KGHDR and CDR2 SFDVKD. This CDR3 has 14 amino acids. J gave up 4 bases and V 2 bases, and 2 bases lay outside the gene matches. DNA of the CDR3: TGTGCCACCAGTGATTGGACAGGGAGCTATGGCTACACCTTC. Translated, it gives CATSDWTGSYGYTF.

This clonotype has ten or more counts. The chain joins TRBV24-1 to TRBJ2-2; D unresolved. This CDR3 has 13 amino acids. V dropped 6 bases and J dropped 7 bases, with 11 bases sitting between them. CDR1 is KGHDR, CDR2 SFDVKD, per germline. The CDR3 protein is CATSPSVGGELFF. The CDR3 bases are TGTGCCACCAGTCCCTCCGTAGGCGGGGAGCTGTTTTTT.

In regard to this clonotype: Given a much more abundant clone one base away, this may be a read error. The J gene is TRBJ2-1, the V gene TRBV29-1, with a weak D call TRBD1 (6 bases). The CDR3 totals 17 residues. Germline V gene data show CDR1 as SQVTM and CDR2 as ANQGSEA. Deletions cut 0 bases from V and 7 bases from J, with 22 bases between. CDR3 sequence: CSVEDFITGQFKNEQFF. The CDR3 coding sequence is TGCAGCGTTGAAGATTTCATCACGGGACAATTTAAGAATGAGCAGTTCTTC.

This clonotype was counted many times. The genes are TRBV27 and TRBJ2-3, with 11 bases fitting TRBD2. Germline CDR1 reads MNHEY; CDR2 reads SMNVEV (reference sequence). This CDR3 contains 16 residues. Unmatched junction bases numbered 7, after V lost 6 bases and J lost 2 bases. CDR3 sequence reads: CASSHTSGGYTDTQYF. In DNA, the CDR3 is TGTGCCAGCAGCCACACTAGCGGGGGCTACACAGATACGCAGTATTTT.

This clonotype was seen repeatedly, ten times or more. The chain joins TRBV2 to TRBJ2-7; no clear D gene. V was cut by 4 bases and J by 5 bases, with 12 bases left in between. This CDR3 spans 13 amino acids. The germline V gene has CDR1 SNHLY and CDR2 FYNNEI. CDR3 residues: CASSVGPPDEQYF. CDR3 coding DNA: TGTGCCAGCAGTGTAGGCCCACCCGACGAGCAGTACTTC.

This clonotype occurred many times. The chain is built from TRBV12-3 or TRBV12-4 and TRBJ2-7; the D gene is possibly TRBD2 (6 bases). Trimming cost V 8 bases and J 1 base, with 12 bases left between them. This CDR3 has 13 residues. This chain's CDR3 is CASAPGGSYEQYF. The DNA of the CDR3 is TGTGCCAGCGCACCCGGGGGATCCTACGAGCAGTACTTC.

At least ten counts were recorded for this clonotype. The chain couples TRBV10-3 to TRBJ1-1; TRBD1 is a possible D gene (6 bases). This CDR3 is built from 15 residues. Germline CDR1 ENHRY, CDR2 SYGVKD. With 6 bases removed from V and 1 base from J, the gap between germline ends came to 15 bases. As DNA, the CDR3 is TGTGCCATCAGAACACCCGAGGGGGGGAACACTGAAGCTTTCTTT. Amino acids: CAIRTPEGGNTEAFF.

This clonotype was seen ten or more times. This sequence joins TRBV3-1 and TRBJ2-1; 11 bases match TRBD1. Germline V lookup: CDR1 LGHDT, CDR2 YNNKEL (reference sequence). Trimming removed 0 bases from V and 3 bases from J; junction bases left unmatched: 7. The length of the CDR3 is 18 residues. DNA for the CDR3: TGTGCCAGCAGCCAAGATAGTCGGACAGGGGGCCTCTACAATGAGCAGTTCTTC. Translating it yields CASSQDSRTGGLYNEQFF.

This clonotype was seen repeatedly, ten times or more. V and J are TRBV2 and TRBJ2-1, with 9 bases aligning to TRBD1. The germline V gene encodes CDR1 SNHLY and CDR2 FYNNEI. The CDR3 is 14 residues long. V shed 6 bases and J 9 bases; nucleotides not matched to a gene: 9. The CDR3 sequence is CASRSGTGHGEQFF. CDR3 DNA: TGTGCCAGCAGGTCCGGGACAGGGCATGGTGAGCAGTTCTTC.

This clonotype was seen more than once but under ten times. J is TRBJ2-1 and V is TRBV7-9, with 11 nucleotides matching TRBD1. The CDR3 length is 18 residues. The germline gives CDR1 SEHNR, CDR2 FQNEAQ (reference sequence). With 5 bases clipped from V and 0 bases from J, the junction kept 9 bases outside the gene matches. CDR3 DNA: TGTGCCAGCAGCCCTGGACAGGGGGCTTTGAGCTCCTACAATGAGCAGTTCTTC. Protein: CASSPGQGALSSYNEQFF.

On this clonotype itself: A junction end diverges from the germline sequence, so it may reflect a read error. This rearrangement joins TRBV29-1 to TRBJ2-7, with 10 positions matching TRBD2. This CDR3 is 13 amino acids long. Germline-derived CDR1 and CDR2 are SQVTM and ANQGSEA. The CDR3 sequence is CSVEAGGPYEQYF. DNA of the CDR3: TGCAGCGTCGAAGCGGGGGGGCCATACGAGCAGTACTTC.